This is a list of T cell receptor beta chains from one sample in a study of identical twins. Using its own MiXCR run on the 5' RACE reads, TCRdb lists one record per CDR3 protein. In the table there are 500,000 to 700,000 distinct CDR3 sequences, roughly 7.1% of which are singletons. These data are also associated with another study on yellow fever vaccine responses in identical twins.

The specimen sequenced was PBMCs. Receptors were obtained from a woman younger than 30 in good health. CDR3s include the opening cysteine and the closing phenylalanine or tryptophan. A D gene is named only where the DNA matches it firmly. The size entry is marked missing in some rows and otherwise reads once, few, many or a size class.

size: few
J: TRBJ2-3
V: TRBV5-1
D: TRBD2
DNA: TGCGCCAGCAGCTTGGACCGACTAGCGAGGGTAGATACGCAGTATTTT
CDR3: CASSLDRLARVDTQYF

size: many
J: TRBJ2-3
V: TRBV5-6
D: .
DNA: TGTGCCAGCAGCTTGGGGGACGTGAATACGCAGTATTTT
CDR3: CASSLGDVNTQYF

size: .
J: TRBJ2-3
V: TRBV7-9
D: TRBD2
DNA: TGTGCCAGCAGCCCAACAAGGACTAGCCCAGATACGCAGTATTTT
CDR3: CASSPTRTSPDTQYF

size: .
J: TRBJ2-3
V: TRBV12-3/TRBV12-4
D: .
DNA: TGTGCCAGCAGTTTTTTTGGGGGGACAGATACGCAGTATTTT
CDR3: CASSFFGGTDTQYF

size: many
J: TRBJ2-5
V: TRBV10-3
D: .
DNA: TGTGCCATCAGTGCCTCCCAAGAGACCCAGTACTTC
CDR3: CAISASQETQYF

size: many
J: TRBJ2-7
V: TRBV12-3/TRBV12-4
D: TRBD1
DNA: TGTGCCAGCAGTTTTAGGCAGGGGGCTCTTTACGAGCAGTACTTC
CDR3: CASSFRQGALYEQYF

size: few
J: TRBJ2-7
V: TRBV20-1
D: TRBD2
DNA: TGCAGTGCTACGGGACTAGCGGCCTACGAGCAGTACTTC
CDR3: CSATGLAAYEQYF

size: .
J: TRBJ2-6
V: TRBV20-1
D: .
DNA: TGCAGTGCTAGAGATCCCCGCGGCTTATGGGCCAACGTCCTGACTTTC
CDR3: CSARDPRGLWANVLTF

size: few
J: TRBJ2-7
V: TRBV5-1
D: .
DNA: TGCGCCAGCAGCTTGGCGGCAACCCCCTACGAGCAGTACTTC
CDR3: CASSLAATPYEQYF

size: .
J: TRBJ2-1
V: TRBV6-1
D: TRBD2
DNA: TGTGCCAGCAGACGACTCCCGATAGCGGGAGCTGTCAATGAGCAGTTCTTC
CDR3: CASRRLPIAGAVNEQFF

size: many
J: TRBJ1-6
V: TRBV11-2
D: .
DNA: TGTGCCAGCAGTTCACTCCGGGGCCTCAATTCACCCCTCCACTTT
CDR3: CASSSLRGLNSPLHF

size: few
J: TRBJ1-4
V: TRBV12-3/TRBV12-4
D: TRBD1
DNA: TGTGCCAGCAGTTTATCGGACAGGACCCTTGAAAAACTGTTTTTT
CDR3: CASSLSDRTLEKLFF

size: .
J: TRBJ2-1
V: TRBV7-8
D: TRBD2
DNA: TGTGCCAGCAGCCACGGGACTAGCGGGGGGCGCGAGCAGTTCTTC
CDR3: CASSHGTSGGREQFF